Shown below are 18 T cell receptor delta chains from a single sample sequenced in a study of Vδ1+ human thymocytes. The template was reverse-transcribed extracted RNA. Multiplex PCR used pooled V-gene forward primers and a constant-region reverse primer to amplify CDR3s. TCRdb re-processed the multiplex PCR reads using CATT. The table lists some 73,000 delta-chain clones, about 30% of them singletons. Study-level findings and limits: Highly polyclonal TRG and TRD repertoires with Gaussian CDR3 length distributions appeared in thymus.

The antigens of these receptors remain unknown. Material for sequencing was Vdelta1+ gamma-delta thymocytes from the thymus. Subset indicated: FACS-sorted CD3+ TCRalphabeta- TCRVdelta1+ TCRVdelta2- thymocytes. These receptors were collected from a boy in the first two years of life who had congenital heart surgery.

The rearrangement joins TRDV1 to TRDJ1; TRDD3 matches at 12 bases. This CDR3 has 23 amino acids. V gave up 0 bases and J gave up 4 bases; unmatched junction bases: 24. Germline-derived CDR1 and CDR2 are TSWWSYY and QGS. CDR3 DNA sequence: TGTGCTCTTGGGGAACTGGAGTTCTTTTCACGTACTGGGGGATACCGAGCCATCGATAAACTCATCTTT. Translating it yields CALGELEFFSRTGGYRAIDKLIF.

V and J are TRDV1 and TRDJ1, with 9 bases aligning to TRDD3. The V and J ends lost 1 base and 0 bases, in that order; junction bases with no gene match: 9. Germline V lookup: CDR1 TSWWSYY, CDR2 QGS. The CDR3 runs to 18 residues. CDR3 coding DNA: TGTGCTCTTGGGGAACCCCCGCTGGGGGATTCGTACACCGATAAACTCATCTTT. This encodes CALGEPPLGDSYTDKLIF.

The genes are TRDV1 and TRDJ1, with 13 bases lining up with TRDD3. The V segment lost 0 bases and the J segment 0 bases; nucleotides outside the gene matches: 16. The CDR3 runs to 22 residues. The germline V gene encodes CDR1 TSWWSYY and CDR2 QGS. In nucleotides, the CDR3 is TGTGCTCTTGGGGAACTGTTCCTAACTGGGGGATACGGGTTGGTGTACACCGATAAACTCATCTTT. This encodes CALGELFLTGGYGLVYTDKLIF.

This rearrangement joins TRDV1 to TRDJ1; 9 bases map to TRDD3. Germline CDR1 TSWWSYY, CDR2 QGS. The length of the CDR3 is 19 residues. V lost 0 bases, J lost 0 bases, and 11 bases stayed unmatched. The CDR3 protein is CALGELSHWGTRYTDKLIF. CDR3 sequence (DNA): TGTGCTCTTGGGGAACTAAGTCACTGGGGGACACGGTACACCGATAAACTCATCTTT.

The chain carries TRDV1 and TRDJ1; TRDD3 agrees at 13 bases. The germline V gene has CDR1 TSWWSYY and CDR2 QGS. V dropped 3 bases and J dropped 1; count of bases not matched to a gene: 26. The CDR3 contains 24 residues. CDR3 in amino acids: CALGDSFLRLTGGYAEGLTDKLIF. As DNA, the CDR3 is TGTGCTCTTGGGGACTCCTTCCTACGCCTTACTGGGGGATACGCTGAGGGGCTCACCGATAAACTCATCTTT.

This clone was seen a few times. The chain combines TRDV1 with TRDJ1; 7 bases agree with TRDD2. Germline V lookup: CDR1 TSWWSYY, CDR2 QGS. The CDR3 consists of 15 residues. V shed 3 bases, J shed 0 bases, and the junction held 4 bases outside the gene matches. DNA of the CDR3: TGTGCTCTTGGGGAGTTCCTACCCTACACCGATAAACTCATCTTT. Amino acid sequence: CALGEFLPYTDKLIF.

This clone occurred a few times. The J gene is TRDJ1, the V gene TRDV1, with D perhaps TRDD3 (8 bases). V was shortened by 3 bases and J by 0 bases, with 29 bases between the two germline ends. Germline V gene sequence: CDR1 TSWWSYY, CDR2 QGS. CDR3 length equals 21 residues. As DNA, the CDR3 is TGTGCTCTTGGGGACCCGATTCCTACGGCTGGGGGACACGGTCACACCGATAAACTCATCTTT. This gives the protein CALGDPIPTAGGHGHTDKLIF.

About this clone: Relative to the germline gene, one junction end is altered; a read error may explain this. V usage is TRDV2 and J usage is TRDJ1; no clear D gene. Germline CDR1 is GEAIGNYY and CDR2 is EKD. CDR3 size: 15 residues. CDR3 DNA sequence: TGTGCCCGTGACACCGGGGTCTCCAGGGAAGGTAAACTCATCTTT. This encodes CARDTGVSREGKLIF.

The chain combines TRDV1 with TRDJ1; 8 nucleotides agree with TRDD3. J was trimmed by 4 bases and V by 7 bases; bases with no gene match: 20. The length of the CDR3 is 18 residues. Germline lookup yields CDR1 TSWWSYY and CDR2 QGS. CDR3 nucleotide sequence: TGTGCTCTTGCTATCGCTGGACTGGGGGCCCTATCAAGCGATAAACTCATCTTT. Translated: CALAIAGLGALSSDKLIF.

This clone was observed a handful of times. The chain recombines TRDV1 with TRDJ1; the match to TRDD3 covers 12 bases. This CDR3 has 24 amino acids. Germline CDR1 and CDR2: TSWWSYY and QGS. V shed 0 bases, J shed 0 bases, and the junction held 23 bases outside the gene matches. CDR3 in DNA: TGTGCTCTTGGGGAACTGATATACGGACCCTTTACTGGGGGATACCCCCTGTACACCGATAAACTCATCTTT. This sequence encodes CALGELIYGPFTGGYPLYTDKLIF.

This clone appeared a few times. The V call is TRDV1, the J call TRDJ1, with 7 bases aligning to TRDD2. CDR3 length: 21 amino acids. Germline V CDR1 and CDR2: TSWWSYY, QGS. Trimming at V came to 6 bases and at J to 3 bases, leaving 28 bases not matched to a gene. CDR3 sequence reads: CALGVFLGVWDPYRDADKLIF. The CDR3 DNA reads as TGTGCTCTTGGAGTCTTCCTAGGTGTATGGGACCCCTACCGGGACGCCGATAAACTCATCTTT.

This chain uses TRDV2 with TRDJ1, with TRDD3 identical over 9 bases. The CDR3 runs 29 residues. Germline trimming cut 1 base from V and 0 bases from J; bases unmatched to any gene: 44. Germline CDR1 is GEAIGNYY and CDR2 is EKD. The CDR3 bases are TGTGCCTGTGACACGAAATACGGAAAGCCCTTCCCGCGTTCTGGGGGATTATACCCTATTAAGTCACACACCGATAAACTCATCTTT. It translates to CACDTKYGKPFPRSGGLYPIKSHTDKLIF.

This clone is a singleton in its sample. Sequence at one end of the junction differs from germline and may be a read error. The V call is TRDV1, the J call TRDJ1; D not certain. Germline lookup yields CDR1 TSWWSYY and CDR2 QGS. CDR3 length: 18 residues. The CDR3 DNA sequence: TGTGCTCTTGGGAAACTTAAGGGACACCACCGGTACACCGATAAACTCATCTTT. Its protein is CALGKLKGHHRYTDKLIF.

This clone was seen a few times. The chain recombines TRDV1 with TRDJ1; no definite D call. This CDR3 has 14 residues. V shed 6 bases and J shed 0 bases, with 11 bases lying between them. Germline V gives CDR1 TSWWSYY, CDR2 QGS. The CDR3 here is CALGTILYTDKLIF. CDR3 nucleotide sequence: TGTGCTCTTGGAACGATCCTGTACACCGATAAACTCATCTTT.

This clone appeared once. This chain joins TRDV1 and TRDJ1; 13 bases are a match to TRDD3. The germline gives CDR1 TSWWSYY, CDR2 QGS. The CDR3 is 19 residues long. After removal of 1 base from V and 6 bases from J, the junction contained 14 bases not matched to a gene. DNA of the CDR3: TGTGCTCTTGGGGAACACCGTCTTCCCGGACTGGGGGATACGTATAAACTCATCTTT. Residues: CALGEHRLPGLGDTYKLIF.

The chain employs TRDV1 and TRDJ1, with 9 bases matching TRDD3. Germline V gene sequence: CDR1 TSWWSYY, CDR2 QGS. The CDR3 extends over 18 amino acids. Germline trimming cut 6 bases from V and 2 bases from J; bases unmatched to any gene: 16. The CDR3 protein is CALGGVAFLLGDTDKLIF. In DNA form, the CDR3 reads TGTGCTCTTGGAGGGGTCGCCTTCCTCCTGGGGGATACCGATAAACTCATCTTT.

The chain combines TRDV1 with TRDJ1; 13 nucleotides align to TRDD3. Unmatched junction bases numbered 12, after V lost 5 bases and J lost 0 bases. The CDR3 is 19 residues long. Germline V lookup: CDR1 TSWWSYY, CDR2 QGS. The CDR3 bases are TGTGCTCTTGGGAACCTTTCGTACTGGGGGATACGCGACACCGATAAACTCATCTTT. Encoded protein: CALGNLSYWGIRDTDKLIF.

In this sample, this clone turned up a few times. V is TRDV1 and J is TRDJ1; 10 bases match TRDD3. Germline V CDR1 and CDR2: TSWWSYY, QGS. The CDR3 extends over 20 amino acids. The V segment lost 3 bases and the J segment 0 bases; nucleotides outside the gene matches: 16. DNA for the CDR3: TGTGCTCTTGGGGACTTCCTACCTCTGGGTACTGGGGGATACACCGATAAACTCATCTTT. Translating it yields CALGDFLPLGTGGYTDKLIF.